This record concerns one T cell receptor beta chain sequence. The sample is drawn from a study of blood T cell repertoires in COVID-19. Per the original methods: The assay estimated nucleated cells by amplifying reference gene primers. This table comes from immunoSEQ multiplex PCR, and its TCRdb copy is limited to in-frame clones, with some not included. V, J and clone size derive from that table, while D and trimming were established from the DNA sequence. Among around 190,000 clones, 89% were seen once, and the ten largest hold less than 2%. Germline V gene sequence: CDR1 SGDLS, CDR2 YYNGEE. With V trimmed by 3 bases and J by 3 bases, 2 bases remained unmatched. The CDR3 has 14 residues.

The sequenced material came from peripheral blood. This TCR was recovered from a man younger than 35 who had recovered from COVID-19. The chain combines TRBV9 with TRBJ1-2, with 10 nucleotides matching TRBD1. This chain's CDR3 is CASSAGQGYYGYTF. DNA of the CDR3: TGTGCCAGCAGCGCGGGACAGGGGTACTATGGCTACACCTTC. The full variable domain, its missing parts supplied by reference TRBV9 and TRBJ1-2, is DSGVTQTPKHLITATGQRVTLRCSPRSGDLSVYWYQQSLDQGLQFLIQYYNGEERAKGNILERFSAQQFPDLHSELNLSSLELGDSALYFCASSAGQGYYGYTFGSGTRLTVV.